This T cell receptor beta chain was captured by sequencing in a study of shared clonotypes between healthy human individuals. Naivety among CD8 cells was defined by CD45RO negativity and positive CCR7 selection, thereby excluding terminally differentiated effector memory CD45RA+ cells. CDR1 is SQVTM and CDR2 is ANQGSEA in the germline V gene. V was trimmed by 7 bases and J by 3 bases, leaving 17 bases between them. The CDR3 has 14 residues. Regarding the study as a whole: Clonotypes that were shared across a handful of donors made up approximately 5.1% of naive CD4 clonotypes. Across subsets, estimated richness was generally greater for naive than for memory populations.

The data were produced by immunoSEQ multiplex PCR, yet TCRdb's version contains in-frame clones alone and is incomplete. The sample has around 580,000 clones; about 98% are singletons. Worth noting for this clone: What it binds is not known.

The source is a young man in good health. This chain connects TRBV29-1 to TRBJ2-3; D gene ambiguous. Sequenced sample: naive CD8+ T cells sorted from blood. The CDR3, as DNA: TGCAGCGGCCGATTGGCCGAGAGAACAGATACGCAGTATTTT. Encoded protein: CSGRLAERTDTQYF.